This entry lists 11 T cell receptor beta chains sequenced from one sample in a study of cytomegalovirus exposure and HLA in healthy donors. The PCR used 60 Vbeta and 13 Jbeta primers. Libraries were prepared by immunoSEQ multiplex PCR; TCRdb keeps only in-frame clonotypes and omits some of them. Of 130,000 to 150,000 clones in the sample, roughly 80% are singletons; the top ten hold about 13%. Source material: PBMCs. The receptors were sampled from a man aged 35-49 years in good health and CMV-seropositive.

This clone was seen a handful of times. An end of the junction does not agree with germline; a read error may underlie this. This chain joins TRBV7-6 and TRBJ2-6; D possibly corresponds to TRBD1 (5 bases). Per the germline V gene, CDR1 is SGHVS and CDR2 is FNYEAQ. There are 16 residues in the CDR3. CDR3 DNA: TGTGCCAGCAGCTTAATGCGGCTCTCTGGGGCCAACGGCCTGACTTTC. Its translation is CASSLMRLSGANGLTF.

This clone was observed at least ten times. V gene TRBV14 combines with J gene TRBJ1-4; D not resolved. CDR3 length: 17 residues. V was clipped by 4 bases and J by 0 bases, with 15 bases between them. Germline V gene lookup returns CDR1 SGHDN and CDR2 FVKESK. CDR3 residues: CASSRGPERSTNEKLFF. CDR3 bases: TGTGCCAGCAGCCGAGGGCCCGAACGATCAACTAATGAAAAACTGTTTTTT.

The chain links TRBV14 to TRBJ2-5; 7 bases are shared with TRBD2. Germline-derived CDR1 and CDR2 are SGHDN and FVKESK. J gave up 5 bases and V 2 bases, and 14 bases lay outside the gene matches. CDR3 length: 17 residues. In DNA form, the CDR3 reads TGTGCCAGCAGCCAATTAGCGGCTAGCGGCCTACGGGAGACCCAGTACTTC. It yields the protein CASSQLAASGLRETQYF.

The rearrangement joins TRBV14 to TRBJ2-3; 8 positions match TRBD2. V lost 4 bases, J lost 4 bases, and 10 bases stayed unmatched. CDR3 length: 16 amino acids. From germline, CDR1 is SGHDN and CDR2 FVKESK. DNA for the CDR3: TGTGCCAGCAGCCCCCTAGCGGGCCTGGGATCAGATACGCAGTATTTT. This sequence encodes CASSPLAGLGSDTQYF.

The chain employs TRBV28 and TRBJ2-5; 8 bases match TRBD2. The J call is uncertain, as TRBJ2-7 better fits the DNA end. Germline CDR1 MDHEN, CDR2 SYDVKM. The CDR3 totals 15 residues. The CDR3 loop is CASLAGSSLSHEQYF. For the CDR3, the DNA is TGTGCCAGTCTAGCGGGCTCGTCCCTTTCACACGAGCAGTACTTC.

To note about this clone: The CDR3 ends on some other residue instead of the conserved phenylalanine or tryptophan, so this is likely a read error. The chain combines TRBV2 with TRBJ1-2; D ambiguous. This CDR3 spans 15 amino acids. V shed 8 bases and J shed 0 bases, with 16 bases lying between them. CDR1 is SNHLY and CDR2 is FYNNEI in the germline V gene. The CDR3 bases are TGTGCCAGCCACCGACTTGGAGTGGCTAACTATGGCTACACCCTC. Translation gives CASHRLGVANYGYTL.

The rearrangement links TRBV4-2 to TRBJ2-7; 8 nucleotides align to TRBD2. The germline V gene has CDR1 LGHNA and CDR2 YNFKEQ. The CDR3 has 17 residues. V shed 3 bases and J 7 bases; nucleotides not matched to a gene: 17. The CDR3 region is CASSQTPFGTSHQEQYF. CDR3 DNA: TGTGCCAGCAGCCAGACCCCCTTTGGGACTAGTCATCAGGAGCAGTACTTC.

By its share, this clone is medium-sized. In DNA form, the CDR3 reads TGTGCCAGCAGTCTAAGGGGTCAGAACACTGAAGCTTTCTTT. Its protein product is CASSLRGQNTEAFF. The chain is built from TRBV2 and TRBJ1-1; the D gene is possibly TRBD1 (5 bases). CDR1 is SNHLY, CDR2 FYNNEI, per germline. V was pared by 5 bases and J by 1 base, with 11 bases between. This CDR3 spans 14 amino acids. The full variable domain, in which reference TRBV2 and TRBJ1-1 provide the parts outside the CDR3, is EPEVTQTPSHQVTQMGQEVILRCVPISNHLYFYWYRQILGQKVEFLVSFYNNEISEKSEIFDDQFSVERPDGSNFTLKIRSTKLEDSAMYFCASSLRGQNTEAFFGQGTRLTVV.

This chain links TRBV19 with TRBJ1-6, with TRBD1 as a possible D gene (5 bases). V dropped 5 bases and J dropped 7 bases, with 15 bases sitting between them. The germline CDR1 and CDR2 sequences are LNHDA and SQIVND (reference sequence). This CDR3 has 15 residues. The CDR3 nucleotides read TGTGCCAGTAGTCTGGGGGGACGGCGGAATTCACCCCTCCACTTT. It is translated as CASSLGGRRNSPLHF.

The V call is TRBV6-5, the J call TRBJ1-1, with D perhaps matching TRBD1 (6 bases). Germline V gene data show CDR1 as MNHEY and CDR2 as SVGAGI. Trimming pared 5 bases from V and 1 base from J, leaving 8 bases between. The CDR3 runs to 13 residues. CDR3: CASSAQGNTEAFF. Written as DNA, the CDR3 is TGTGCCAGCAGTGCACAGGGGAACACTGAAGCTTTCTTT.

The chain joins TRBV13 to TRBJ2-5, with D tentatively TRBD2 (5 bases). Deletions cut 0 bases from V and 5 bases from J, with 13 bases between. Looked up from germline, CDR1 is PRHDT and CDR2 is FYEKMQ (reference sequence). The CDR3 runs 15 residues. CDR3 bases: TGTGCCAGCAGCTTAGGCGGAGGCATGATCGAGACCCAGTACTTC. Translating it yields CASSLGGGMIETQYF.